This T cell receptor beta chain was documented in a study of T cell responses to AZD1222 COVID-19 vaccine. Turning to the study itself: It was second doses at about 4 or about 12 weeks that were pooled.

Profiled with immunoSEQ multiplex PCR; TCRdb holds only in-frame clones, not every one. Counted here are about 86,000 clones, roughly 86% occurring once; the ten biggest clones make up approximately 5.5%. Germline CDR1 SGHTA, CDR2 FQGNSA. The CDR3 is 12 residues long. V lost 4 bases and J lost 6, with 10 bases in between. Study observations and caveats: The donor cohort was predominantly white British with a female majority, and clonal diversity may have been underestimated.

As regards this clone: Its antigen is unknown.

Specimen: peripheral blood, collected on day 0 of AZD1222 vaccination. The TCR was taken from an adult in good health. The chain combines TRBV7-2 with TRBJ2-7; D call uncertain. CDR3 nucleotide sequence: TGTGCCAGCAGCTCGCCCACAAGCGAGCAGTACTTC. Protein product: CASSSPTSEQYF.